This T cell receptor beta chain was sequenced during a study of CD4 and CD8 cells across lung adenocarcinoma regions. The CDR3 is 12 amino acids. The germline CDR1 and CDR2 sequences are SGHAT and FQNNGV. The V end was cut by 6 bases, the J end by 4 bases, with 9 bases between. One entry per CDR3 protein results from TCRdb running MiXCR on the PCR reads. This repertoire shows over 10,000 distinct CDR3 sequences, about 50% found once; its top ten account for roughly 33%. Localized lung adenocarcinoma, a non-small cell lung cancer, affected the donors. The V call is TRBV11-2, the J call TRBJ2-5; D may be TRBD2 (6 bases). The sequenced sample was CD8+ T cells from the center of a lung tumor. This TCR came from a female donor with lung adenocarcinoma. The CD4 and CD8 labels of this study may be unreliable. CDR3 nucleotide sequence: TGTGCCAGCAGTCCGGGACTAGAGACCCAGTACTTC. The encoded protein is CASSPGLETQYF.